These T cell receptor beta chains were read from a single sample in a study of T cells after yellow fever vaccination. From the 5' RACE reads, TCRdb called clonotypes with MiXCR, one entry per CDR3 protein. The sample contains some 260,000 distinct CDR3 sequences, roughly 5.6% of which appear only once. Specimen: CD4+ T cells sorted from PBMCs, collected on the day of the yellow fever booster vaccination. These receptors all come from a man aged 18 to 29 who received the YFV17D yellow fever vaccine. Each CDR3 is given with its conserved first and last residue. D genes are given only for firm matches. A clone size is listed for some rows: how often the clone was seen (once, few, many), or a class if it is expanded.

j_call d_call clone_size v_call cdr3_nt cdr3_aa
TRBJ2-5 TRBD1 many TRBV4-1 TGCGCCAGCAGCCAACCCGGGACAGGTCAAGAGACCCAGTACTTC CASSQPGTGQETQYF
TRBJ2-7 NA few TRBV2 TGTGCCAGCAGTGCTAGGGTCTACGAGCAGTACTTC CASSARVYEQYF
TRBJ2-3 NA NA TRBV7-9 TGTGCCAGCGCGCCCCGAAGAGGGGCGACAGATACGCAGTATTTT CASAPRRGATDTQYF
TRBJ2-3 TRBD2 few TRBV7-2 TGTGCCAGCAGCCCGGCCCCGGGGGGGACCCGAACGCAGTATTTT CASSPAPGGTRTQYF
TRBJ2-3 NA many TRBV20-1 TGCAGTGCTAGAGAACCGGGAACTCACACAGATACGCAGTATTTT CSAREPGTHTDTQYF
TRBJ1-2 NA few TRBV4-3 TGCGCCAGCAGCCGGGAAGCCCAGGGGCCTACGGGCTACACCTTC CASSREAQGPTGYTF
TRBJ2-1 NA NA TRBV24-1 TGTGCCACCAGTGGGGGCCGGGAAAGCTCCTACAATGAGCAGTTCTTC CATSGGRESSYNEQFF
TRBJ1-2 NA few TRBV7-9 TGTGCCAGCAGCTTAGCGCAGCCAGGGGTGGATGGCTACACCTTC CASSLAQPGVDGYTF
TRBJ1-5 NA NA TRBV20-1 TGCAGTGCACCCGACAGCCTATGGCCCCAGCATTTT CSAPDSLWPQHF
TRBJ2-1 NA few TRBV7-9 TGTGCCAGCAGCCCGATGAGGAGGGACGATGAGCAGTTCTTC CASSPMRRDDEQFF
TRBJ1-4 NA NA TRBV3-1 TGTGCCAGCAGCCAAGGGGCTCGAGGGGAAAAACTGTTTTTT CASSQGARGEKLFF
TRBJ2-2 TRBD1 many TRBV10-3 TGTGCCATCAGTTTGACAGGGCACACCGGGGAGCTGTTTTTT CAISLTGHTGELFF
TRBJ1-1 NA few TRBV7-9 TGTGCCAGCAGCTTAAGGGGAACAGAAAACACTGAAGCTTTCTTT CASSLRGTENTEAFF
TRBJ2-1 NA NA TRBV4-3 TGCGCCAGCAGCCAAGAAAGCGCCCGGGCCCTCCACAATGAGCAGTTCTTC CASSQESARALHNEQFF
TRBJ1-4 TRBD1 few TRBV7-3 TGTGCCAGCAGCGCGACCGGGACAGGGGAAGAAAAACTGTTTTTT CASSATGTGEEKLFF
TRBJ1-5 TRBD1 few TRBV18 TGTGCCAGCTCCCGAACAGGGGTTAGCAATCAGCCCCAGCATTTT CASSRTGVSNQPQHF
TRBJ2-5 NA many TRBV7-2 TGTGCCAGCAGCTTAGGCCTCATAAAGACCCAGTACTTC CASSLGLIKTQYF
TRBJ2-3 NA few TRBV5-1 TGCGCCAGCAGCCCCTTCGGGCGGGATACGCAGTATTTT CASSPFGRDTQYF
TRBJ1-6 NA many TRBV6-1 TGTGCCGGCACAAGCAGCGCTAGTTCACCCCTCCACTTT CAGTSSASSPLHF
TRBJ1-2 NA many TRBV4-3 TGCGCCAGCAGCCAAGATGATACAGGGTCTACCTATGGCTACACCTTC CASSQDDTGSTYGYTF
TRBJ1-4 NA many TRBV4-3 TGCGCCAGCAGCCAGGAGGGGACCTGGACCGCAACTAATGAAAAACTGTTTTTT CASSQEGTWTATNEKLFF
TRBJ1-5 NA NA TRBV20-1 TGCAGTTCGGGTGGTGGGGGAGGTCAGCCCCAGCATTTT CSSGGGGGQPQHF
TRBJ2-1 NA NA TRBV20-1 TGCAGTGCTAGGTCGCCCACCCACCCTAGAGATGAGCAGTTCTTC CSARSPTHPRDEQFF
TRBJ2-3 NA many TRBV5-1 TGCGCCAGTCGCCCAAATCGGGATACGCAGTATTTT CASRPNRDTQYF
TRBJ2-3 NA NA TRBV6-5 TGTGCCAGCAGTTACGTTTCTAGCACAGATACGCAGTATTTT CASSYVSSTDTQYF
TRBJ1-1 NA NA TRBV4-2 TGTGCCAGCAGCCAGCAAACAGGGCTTTGGACTGAAGCTTTCTTT CASSQQTGLWTEAFF
TRBJ1-3 NA few TRBV7-9 TGTGCCAGCAGCTTACGGGGGGACGGAAACACCATATATTTT CASSLRGDGNTIYF
TRBJ1-2 NA few TRBV20-1 TGCAGTGCTAGAGATAGGGCGGTCCTTCGGCGGGGTGGCTACACCTTC CSARDRAVLRRGGYTF
TRBJ1-2 NA many TRBV5-1 TGCGCCAGCAGCTTGGACCAGGCGTTGGGGGTCTACGGCTACACCTTC CASSLDQALGVYGYTF
TRBJ1-1 NA few TRBV19 TGTGCCAGAATTAACCGGGACCGAAAAGAAGCTTTCTTT CARINRDRKEAFF
TRBJ1-2 NA NA TRBV19 TGTGCCAGTAGTACCCTTGGGGAGCCGGACTATGGCTACACCTTC CASSTLGEPDYGYTF
TRBJ1-1 NA NA TRBV5-1 TGCGCCAGCAGCCCCACGGTAGGAGGGGCGGACACTGAAGCTTTCTTT CASSPTVGGADTEAFF
TRBJ1-1 TRBD1 many TRBV18 TGTGCCAGCTCACCCTCGGACAGGGGGCAGGCTTTCTTT CASSPSDRGQAFF
TRBJ2-5 TRBD1 many TRBV18 TGTGCCAGCTCACCGGGACAGCAAGAGACCCAGTACTTC CASSPGQQETQYF
TRBJ1-1 NA NA TRBV28 TGTGCCAGCAGTCCGACCCTAAGCGGCACTGAAGCTTTCTTT CASSPTLSGTEAFF
TRBJ2-5 TRBD1 many TRBV29-1 TGCAGCGTTCAACAGGGGAGCCAGTACTTC CSVQQGSQYF
TRBJ1-2 NA many TRBV4-1 TGCGCCAGCACGCAGGGGAGCCTTGTAAACTATGGCTACACCTTC CASTQGSLVNYGYTF
TRBJ2-3 NA many TRBV11-2 TGTGCCAGCACCCAGGGGTCGGGGGCGACGCAGTATTTT CASTQGSGATQYF
TRBJ2-1 TRBD2 few TRBV18 TGTGCCAGCTCACTCAGGACTAGCGGGGGGACCACCAATGTTGAGCAGTTCTTC CASSLRTSGGTTNVEQFF
TRBJ1-1 TRBD1 many TRBV6-2/TRBV6-3 TGTGCCATAACATCACCGGGACAGGGGAACACTGAAGCTTTCTTT CAITSPGQGNTEAFF
TRBJ1-1 NA few TRBV18 TGTGCCAGCTCACGACAAGAGACCATCCCGAACACTGAAGCTTTCTTT CASSRQETIPNTEAFF
TRBJ2-5 TRBD2 NA TRBV10-2 TGCGCCAGCAGTGGGACTAGTCCCCACGAGACCCAGTACTTC CASSGTSPHETQYF
TRBJ2-1 NA NA TRBV6-2/TRBV6-3 TGTGCCAGCAGTTACTCTGGACTAGAGCAGTTCTTC CASSYSGLEQFF
TRBJ1-2 NA NA TRBV7-2 TGTGCCAGCAGCTTAGCAGTTTGGGGCTACACCTTC CASSLAVWGYTF
TRBJ1-2 TRBD1 few TRBV4-1 TGCGCCAGCAGCCAAGGAGGAGGGGGCGACTATGGCTACACCTTC CASSQGGGGDYGYTF
TRBJ2-5 NA many TRBV18 TGTGCCAGCTCACCCGGGGGTTGGCGACAAGAGACCCAGTACTTC CASSPGGWRQETQYF
TRBJ2-1 NA few TRBV11-2 TGTGCCAGCAGCTTTCGTGGGTCCTACAATGAGCAGTTCTTC CASSFRGSYNEQFF
TRBJ2-3 NA many TRBV5-6 TGTGCCAGCAGCTTGGTGAGCCTCAAAGCCACAGATACGCAGTATTTT CASSLVSLKATDTQYF
TRBJ1-5 NA few TRBV7-8 TGTGCCAGCAGCCGTGACCGACAGCTAAACTCAGATGGGTTCCCTTATCAGCCCCAGCATTTT CASSRDRQLNSDGFPYQPQHF
TRBJ2-5 NA many TRBV7-2 TGTGCCAGCAGCCCGGAGGGTTGGGGGACCCAGTACTTC CASSPEGWGTQYF
TRBJ1-2 NA few TRBV3-1 TGTGCCAGCAGCCGGACTTTACCCATAGGTGGCTACACCTTC CASSRTLPIGGYTF
TRBJ1-4 NA few TRBV28 TGTGCCCTAAGCCGGGGAAGAAACGAAAAACTGTTTTTT CALSRGRNEKLFF
TRBJ2-7 NA NA TRBV20-1 TGCAGTGCTGGCCTACGATACTACGAGCAGTACTTC CSAGLRYYEQYF
TRBJ1-1 NA few TRBV5-5 TGTGCCAGCAGCTTGCTGCTAGCCCCGAACACTGAAGCTTTCTTT CASSLLLAPNTEAFF
TRBJ2-1 NA many TRBV5-6 TGTGCCAGCAGCCATACCTACAATGAGCAGTTCTTC CASSHTYNEQFF
TRBJ2-5 NA many TRBV7-2 TGTGCCAGCAGCCTCCGACAGGCTGGGGCCGAGACCCAGTACTTC CASSLRQAGAETQYF
TRBJ2-7 NA NA TRBV12-3/TRBV12-4 TGTGCCAGCAGTTTAGGGGACAAGGGGCTTGAGCAGTACTTC CASSLGDKGLEQYF
TRBJ1-5 NA few TRBV2 TGTGCCAGCAGTCCAGACGGACGCAATCAGCCCCAGCATTTT CASSPDGRNQPQHF
TRBJ2-2 NA NA TRBV20-1 TGCAGTGCTAGGACTACCTATACTCCCCGGGAGCTGTTTTTT CSARTTYTPRELFF